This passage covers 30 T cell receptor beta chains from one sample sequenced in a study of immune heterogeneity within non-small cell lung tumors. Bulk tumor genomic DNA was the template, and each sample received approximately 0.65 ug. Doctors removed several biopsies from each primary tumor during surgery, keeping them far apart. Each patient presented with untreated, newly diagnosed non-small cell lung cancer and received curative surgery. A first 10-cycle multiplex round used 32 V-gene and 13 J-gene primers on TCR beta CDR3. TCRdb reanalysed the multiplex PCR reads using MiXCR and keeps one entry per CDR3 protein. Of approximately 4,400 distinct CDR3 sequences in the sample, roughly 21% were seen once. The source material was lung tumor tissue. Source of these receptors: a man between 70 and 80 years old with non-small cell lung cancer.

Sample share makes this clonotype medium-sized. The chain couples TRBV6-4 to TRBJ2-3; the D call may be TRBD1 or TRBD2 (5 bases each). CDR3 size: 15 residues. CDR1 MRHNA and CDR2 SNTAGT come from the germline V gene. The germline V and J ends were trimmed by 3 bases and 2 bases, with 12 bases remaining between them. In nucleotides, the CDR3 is TGTGCCAGCAGTGAAGGCCAGGGAGACACAGATACGCAGTATTTT. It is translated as CASSEGQGDTDTQYF.

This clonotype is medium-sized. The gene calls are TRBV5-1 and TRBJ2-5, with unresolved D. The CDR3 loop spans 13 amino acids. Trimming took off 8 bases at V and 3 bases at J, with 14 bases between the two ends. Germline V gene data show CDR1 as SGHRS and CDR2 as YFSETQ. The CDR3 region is CASTGSLKETQYF. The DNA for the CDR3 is TGCGCCAGTACCGGGTCCCTCAAAGAGACCCAGTACTTC. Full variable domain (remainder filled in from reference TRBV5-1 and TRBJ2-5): KAGVTQTPRYLIKTRGQQVTLSCSPISGHRSVSWYQQTPGQGLQFLFEYFSETQRNKGNFPGRFSGRQFSNSRSEMNVSTLELGDSALYLCASTGSLKETQYFGPGTRLLVL.

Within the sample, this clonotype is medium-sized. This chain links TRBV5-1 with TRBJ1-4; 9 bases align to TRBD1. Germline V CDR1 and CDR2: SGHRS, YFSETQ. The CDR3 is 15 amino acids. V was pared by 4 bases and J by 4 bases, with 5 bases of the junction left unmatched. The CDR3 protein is CASSGTGQGNEKLFF. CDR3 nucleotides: TGCGCCAGCAGCGGAACGGGACAGGGTAATGAAAAACTGTTTTTT. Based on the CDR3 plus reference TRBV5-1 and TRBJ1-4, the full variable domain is KAGVTQTPRYLIKTRGQQVTLSCSPISGHRSVSWYQQTPGQGLQFLFEYFSETQRNKGNFPGRFSGRQFSNSRSEMNVSTLELGDSALYLCASSGTGQGNEKLFFGSGTQLSVL.

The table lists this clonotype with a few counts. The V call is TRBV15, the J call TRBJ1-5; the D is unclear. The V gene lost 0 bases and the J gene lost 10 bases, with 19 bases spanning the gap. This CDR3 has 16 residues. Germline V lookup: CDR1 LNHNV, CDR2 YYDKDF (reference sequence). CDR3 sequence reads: CATSRDLGQAFKPQHF. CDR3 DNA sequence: TGTGCCACCAGCAGAGATCTTGGGCAGGCGTTCAAACCCCAGCATTTT.

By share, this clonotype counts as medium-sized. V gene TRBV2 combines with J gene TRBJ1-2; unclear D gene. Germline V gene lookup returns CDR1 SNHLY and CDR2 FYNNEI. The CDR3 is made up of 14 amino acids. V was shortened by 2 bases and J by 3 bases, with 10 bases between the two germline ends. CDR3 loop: CASSESWSDYGYTF. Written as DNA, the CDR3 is TGTGCCAGCAGTGAAAGTTGGTCAGACTATGGCTACACCTTC.

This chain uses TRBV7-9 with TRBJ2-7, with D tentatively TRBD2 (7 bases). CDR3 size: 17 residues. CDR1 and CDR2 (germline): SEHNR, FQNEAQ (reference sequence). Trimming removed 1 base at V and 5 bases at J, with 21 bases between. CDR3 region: CASSLVPLGGASDEQYF. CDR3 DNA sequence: TGTGCCAGCAGCTTAGTTCCGCTGGGGGGGGCTTCGGACGAGCAGTACTTC.

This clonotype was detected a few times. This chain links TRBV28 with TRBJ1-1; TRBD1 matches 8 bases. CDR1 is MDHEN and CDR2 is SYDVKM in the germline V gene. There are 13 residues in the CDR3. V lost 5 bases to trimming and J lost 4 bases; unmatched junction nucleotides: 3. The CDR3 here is CASSTGGPTEAFF. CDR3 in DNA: TGTGCCAGCAGTACAGGGGGTCCCACTGAAGCTTTCTTT. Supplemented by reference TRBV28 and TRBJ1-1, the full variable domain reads DVKVTQSSRYLVKRTGEKVFLECVQDMDHENMFWYRQDPGLGLRLIYFSYDVKMKEKGDIPEGYSVSREKKERFSLILESASTNQTSMYLCASSTGGPTEAFFGQGTRLTVV.

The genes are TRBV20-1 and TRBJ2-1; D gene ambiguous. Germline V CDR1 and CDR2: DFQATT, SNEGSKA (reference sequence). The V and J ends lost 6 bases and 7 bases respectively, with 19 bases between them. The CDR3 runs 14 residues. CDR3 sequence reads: CSAVQVTLGNEQFF. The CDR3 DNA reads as TGCAGTGCCGTTCAGGTCACCCTCGGGAATGAGCAGTTCTTC.

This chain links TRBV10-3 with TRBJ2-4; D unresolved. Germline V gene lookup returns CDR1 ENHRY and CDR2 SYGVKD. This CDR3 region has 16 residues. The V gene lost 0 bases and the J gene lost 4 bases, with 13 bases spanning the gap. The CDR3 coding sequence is TGTGCCATCAGTGAGTCGTTTTGGAACGGTAAAAACATTCAGTACTTC. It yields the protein CAISESFWNGKNIQYF.

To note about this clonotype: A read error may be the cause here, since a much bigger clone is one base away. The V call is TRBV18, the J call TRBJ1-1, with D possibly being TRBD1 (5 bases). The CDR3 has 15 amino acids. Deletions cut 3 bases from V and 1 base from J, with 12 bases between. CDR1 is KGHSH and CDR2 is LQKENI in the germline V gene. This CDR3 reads CASSPVTEKNTEAFF. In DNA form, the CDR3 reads TGTGCCAGCTCACCTGTGACAGAGAAGAACACTGAAGCTTTCTTT.

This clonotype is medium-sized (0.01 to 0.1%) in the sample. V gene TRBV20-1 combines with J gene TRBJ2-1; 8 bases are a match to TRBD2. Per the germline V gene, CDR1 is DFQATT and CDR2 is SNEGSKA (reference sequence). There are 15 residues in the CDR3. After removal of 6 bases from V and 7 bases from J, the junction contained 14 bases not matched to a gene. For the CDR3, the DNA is TGCAGTGCCCAGGGGATCCAGCGGGAGTTGAATGAGCAGTTCTTC. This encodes CSAQGIQRELNEQFF.

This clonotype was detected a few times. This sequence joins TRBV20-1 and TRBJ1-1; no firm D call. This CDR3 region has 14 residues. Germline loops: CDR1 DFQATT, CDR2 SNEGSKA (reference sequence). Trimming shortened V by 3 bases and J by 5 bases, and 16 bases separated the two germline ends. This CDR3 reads CSASPAALRTEAFF. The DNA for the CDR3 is TGCAGTGCTAGTCCAGCGGCCCTAAGGACTGAAGCTTTCTTT.

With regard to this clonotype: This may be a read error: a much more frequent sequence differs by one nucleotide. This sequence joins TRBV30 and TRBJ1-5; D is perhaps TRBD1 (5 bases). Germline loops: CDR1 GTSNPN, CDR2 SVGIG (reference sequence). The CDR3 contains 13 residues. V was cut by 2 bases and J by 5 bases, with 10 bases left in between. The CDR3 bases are TGTGCCTGGAGTACGGGGGTTTATCAGCCCCAGCATTTT. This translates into CAWSTGVYQPQHF.

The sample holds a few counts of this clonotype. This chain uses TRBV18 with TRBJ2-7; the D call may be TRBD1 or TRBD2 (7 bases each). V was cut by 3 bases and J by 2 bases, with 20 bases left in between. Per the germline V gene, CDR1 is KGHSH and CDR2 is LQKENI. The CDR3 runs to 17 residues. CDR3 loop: CASSPGGETGQTYEQYF. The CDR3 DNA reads TGTGCCAGCTCACCTGGGGGGGAAACGGGACAGACCTACGAGCAGTACTTC.

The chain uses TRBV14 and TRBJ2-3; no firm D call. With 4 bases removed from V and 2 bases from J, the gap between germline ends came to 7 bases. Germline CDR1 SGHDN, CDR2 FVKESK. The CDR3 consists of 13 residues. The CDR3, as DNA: TGTGCCAGCAGCCTACGGAACACAGATACGCAGTATTTT. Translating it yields CASSLRNTDTQYF.

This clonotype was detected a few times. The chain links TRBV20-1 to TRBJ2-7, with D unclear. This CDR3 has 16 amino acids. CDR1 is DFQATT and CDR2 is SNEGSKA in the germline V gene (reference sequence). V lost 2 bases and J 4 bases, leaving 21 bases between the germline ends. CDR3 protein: CSARKHGQSSTYEQYF. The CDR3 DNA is TGCAGTGCTAGAAAGCACGGGCAGAGTTCTACGTACGAGCAGTACTTC.

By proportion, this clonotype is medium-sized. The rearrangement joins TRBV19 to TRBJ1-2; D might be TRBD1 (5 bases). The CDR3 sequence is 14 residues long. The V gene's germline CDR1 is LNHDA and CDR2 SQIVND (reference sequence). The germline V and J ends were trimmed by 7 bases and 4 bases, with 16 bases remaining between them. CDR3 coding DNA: TGTGCCAGTACCCACGGGGCAGTAACCTATGGCTACACCTTC. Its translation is CASTHGAVTYGYTF.

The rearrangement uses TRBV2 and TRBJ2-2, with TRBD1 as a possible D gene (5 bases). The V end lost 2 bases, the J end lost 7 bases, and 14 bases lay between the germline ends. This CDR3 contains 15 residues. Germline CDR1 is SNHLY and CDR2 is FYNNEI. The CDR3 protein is CASSEIRGIGGELFF. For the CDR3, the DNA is TGTGCCAGCAGTGAAATTAGGGGAATTGGCGGGGAGCTGTTTTTT.

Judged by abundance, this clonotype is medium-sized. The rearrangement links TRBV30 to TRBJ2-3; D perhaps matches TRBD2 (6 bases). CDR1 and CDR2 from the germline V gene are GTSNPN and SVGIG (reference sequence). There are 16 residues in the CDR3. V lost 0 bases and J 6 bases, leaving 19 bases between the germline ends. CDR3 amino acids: CAWSVLGGRGSDTQYF. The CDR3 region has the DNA TGTGCCTGGAGTGTACTGGGGGGTAGAGGCAGTGATACGCAGTATTTT.

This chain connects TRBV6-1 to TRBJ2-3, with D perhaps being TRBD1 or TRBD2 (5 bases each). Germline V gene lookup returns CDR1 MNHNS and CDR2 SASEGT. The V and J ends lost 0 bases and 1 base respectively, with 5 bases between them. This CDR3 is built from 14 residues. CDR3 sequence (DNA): TGTGCCAGCAGTGAAGCGGGGGGCACAGATACGCAGTATTTT. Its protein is CASSEAGGTDTQYF.

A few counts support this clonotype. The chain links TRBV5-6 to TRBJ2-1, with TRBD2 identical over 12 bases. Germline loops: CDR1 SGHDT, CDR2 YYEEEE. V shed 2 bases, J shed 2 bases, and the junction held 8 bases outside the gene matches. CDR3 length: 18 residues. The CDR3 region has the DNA TGTGCCAGCAGCTTCGGCCTAGCGGGGGGGTGGACCTACAATGAGCAGTTCTTC. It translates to CASSFGLAGGWTYNEQFF. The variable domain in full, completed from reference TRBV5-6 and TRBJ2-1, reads DAGVTQSPTHLIKTRGQQVTLRCSPKSGHDTVSWYQQALGQGPQFIFQYYEEEERQRGNFPDRFSGHQFPNYSSELNVNALLLGDSALYLCASSFGLAGGWTYNEQFFGPGTRLTVL.

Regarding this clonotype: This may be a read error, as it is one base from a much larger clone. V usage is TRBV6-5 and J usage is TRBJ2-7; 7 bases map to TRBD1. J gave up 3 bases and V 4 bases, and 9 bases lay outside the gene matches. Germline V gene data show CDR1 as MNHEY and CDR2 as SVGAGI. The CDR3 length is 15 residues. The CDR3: CASSSNRGVGYEQYF. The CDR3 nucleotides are TGTGCCAGCAGTTCAAACAGGGGCGTAGGCTACGAGCAGTACTTC.

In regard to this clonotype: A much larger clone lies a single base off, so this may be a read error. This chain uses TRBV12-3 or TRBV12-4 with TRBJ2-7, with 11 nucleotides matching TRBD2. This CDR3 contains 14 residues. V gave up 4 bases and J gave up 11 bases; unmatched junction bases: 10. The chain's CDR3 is CASSSTSGVREKYF. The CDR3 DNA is TGTGCCAGCAGTTCGACTAGCGGGGTGCGGGAGAAGTACTTC.

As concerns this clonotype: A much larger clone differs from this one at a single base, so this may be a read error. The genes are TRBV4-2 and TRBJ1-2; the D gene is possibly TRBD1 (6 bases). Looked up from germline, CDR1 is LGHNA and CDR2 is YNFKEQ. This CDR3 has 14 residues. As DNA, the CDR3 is TGTGCCAGGAGCCAAGATCGACAGGTCTATGGCTACACCTTC. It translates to CARSQDRQVYGYTF.

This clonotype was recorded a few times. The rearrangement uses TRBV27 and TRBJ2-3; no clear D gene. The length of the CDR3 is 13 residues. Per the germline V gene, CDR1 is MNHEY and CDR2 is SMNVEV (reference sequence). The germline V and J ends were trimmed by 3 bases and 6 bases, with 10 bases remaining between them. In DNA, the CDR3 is TGTGCCAGCAGTTTGGACCGTGGGGATACGCAGTATTTT. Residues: CASSLDRGDTQYF.

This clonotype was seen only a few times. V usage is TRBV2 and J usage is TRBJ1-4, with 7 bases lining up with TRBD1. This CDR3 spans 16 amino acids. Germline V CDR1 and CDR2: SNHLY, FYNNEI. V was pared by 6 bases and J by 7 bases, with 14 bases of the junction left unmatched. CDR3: CASSDRRDSSREKLFF. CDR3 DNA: TGTGCCAGCAGCGATCGAAGGGACAGTTCACGTGAAAAACTGTTTTTT.

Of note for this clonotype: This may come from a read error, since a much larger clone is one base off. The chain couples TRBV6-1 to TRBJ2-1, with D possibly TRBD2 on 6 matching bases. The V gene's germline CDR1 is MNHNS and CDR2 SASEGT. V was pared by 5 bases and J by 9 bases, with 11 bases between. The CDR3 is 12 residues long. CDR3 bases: TGTGCCAGCAGTCCCCGGAGGGCTGAGCAGTTCTTC. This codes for CASSPRRAEQFF.

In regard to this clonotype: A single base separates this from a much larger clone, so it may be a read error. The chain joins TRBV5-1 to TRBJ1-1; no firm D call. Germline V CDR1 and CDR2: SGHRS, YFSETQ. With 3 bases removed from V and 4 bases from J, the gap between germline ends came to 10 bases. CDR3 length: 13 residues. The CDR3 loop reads CASSSRWGTEAFF. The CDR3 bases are TGCGCCAGCAGCTCCAGGTGGGGCACTGAAGCTTTCTTT.

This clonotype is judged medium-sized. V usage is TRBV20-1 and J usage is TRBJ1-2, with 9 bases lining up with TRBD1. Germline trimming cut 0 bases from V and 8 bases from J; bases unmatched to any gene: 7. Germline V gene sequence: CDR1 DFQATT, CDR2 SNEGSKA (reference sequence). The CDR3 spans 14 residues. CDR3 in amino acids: CSARDLQGAGGYTF. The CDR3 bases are TGCAGTGCTAGAGACTTACAGGGGGCGGGAGGCTACACCTTC.

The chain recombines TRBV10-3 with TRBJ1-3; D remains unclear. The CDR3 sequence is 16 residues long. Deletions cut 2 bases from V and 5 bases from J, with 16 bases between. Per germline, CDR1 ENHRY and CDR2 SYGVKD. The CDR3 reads CAISEEIRGTRNTIYF. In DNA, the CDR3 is TGTGCCATCAGTGAGGAAATTCGGGGAACAAGAAACACCATATATTTT.